These 21 T cell receptor beta chains originate from one sample sequenced in a study of breast tumors, draining lymph nodes, adjacent tissues. The lymph nodes were axillary draining lymph nodes from breast cancer patients. TCRdb re-derived calls from the multiplex PCR reads in MiXCR, one entry per CDR3 protein. This table holds some 100,000 distinct CDR3 sequences, over 20% found once. Material for sequencing was axillary lymph node tissue. Receptors originate from a female donor with breast cancer. Some clones in this sample may be carry-over from other donors' samples.

This clonotype was observed at least ten times. V and J are TRBV10-3 and TRBJ2-3; 7 bases match TRBD1. From germline, CDR1 is ENHRY and CDR2 SYGVKD. Trimming at V came to 0 bases and at J to 2 bases, leaving 11 bases not matched to a gene. This CDR3 spans 18 amino acids. The CDR3 is CAISESNTDRANTDTQYF. CDR3 sequence (DNA): TGTGCCATCAGTGAGTCGAACACCGACAGGGCCAACACAGATACGCAGTATTTT.

As regards this clonotype: Possible read error: a much larger clone is one base away. The chain is built from TRBV6-1 and TRBJ1-5; possibly TRBD1 for D (5 bases). Germline V gene sequence: CDR1 MNHNS, CDR2 SASEGT. The CDR3 runs to 17 residues. This CDR3 reads CASSEAGGTLGNQPLHF. The CDR3 DNA reads TGTGCCAGCAGTGAAGCAGGAGGGACTCTTGGCAATCAGCCCCTGCATTTT.

This chain uses TRBV30 with TRBJ1-5; possibly TRBD1 for D (5 bases). CDR3 length: 15 amino acids. Deletions cut 0 bases from V and 6 bases from J, with 15 bases between. Per germline, CDR1 GTSNPN and CDR2 SVGIG (reference sequence). The CDR3 DNA is TGTGCCTGGAGTGTAAACACTGGGGACGTTCAGCCCCAGCATTTT. This translates into CAWSVNTGDVQPQHF.

The chain couples TRBV7-9 to TRBJ2-2; the D is unclear. The CDR3 covers 12 residues. V was trimmed by 8 bases and J by 6 bases, leaving 10 bases between them. CDR1 SEHNR and CDR2 FQNEAQ come from the germline V gene (reference sequence). The CDR3 DNA reads TGTGCCAGCCCTCTAGGGTCCGGGGAGCTGTTTTTT. The encoded protein is CASPLGSGELFF.

This clonotype was found many times. The chain combines TRBV5-1 with TRBJ2-2; 9 nucleotides align to TRBD1. The length of the CDR3 is 14 residues. V was pared by 3 bases and J by 7 bases, with 4 bases of the junction left unmatched. Germline V gene sequence: CDR1 SGHRS, CDR2 YFSETQ. The CDR3 is CASSSGQGGGELFF. CDR3 bases: TGCGCCAGCAGCTCGGGACAGGGAGGCGGGGAGCTGTTTTTT.

This clonotype came up many times. The chain employs TRBV2 and TRBJ2-3; 7 nucleotides match TRBD1. Germline loops: CDR1 SNHLY, CDR2 FYNNEI. V was clipped by 3 bases and J by 1 base; unmatched bases: 1. The CDR3 has 14 amino acids. This CDR3 is CASSEQGGTDTQYF. CDR3 coding DNA: TGTGCCAGCAGTGAGCAGGGGGGCACAGATACGCAGTATTTT. The whole variable domain, filled in from reference TRBV2 and TRBJ2-3, reads EPEVTQTPSHQVTQMGQEVILRCVPISNHLYFYWYRQILGQKVEFLVSFYNNEISEKSEIFDDQFSVERPDGSNFTLKIRSTKLEDSAMYFCASSEQGGTDTQYFGPGTRLTVL.

This clonotype was detected many times. The chain employs TRBV11-1 and TRBJ2-1; 9 nucleotides match TRBD2. Germline V CDR1 and CDR2: SGHAT, FQDESV (reference sequence). The CDR3 runs 16 residues. The V gene end was trimmed by 1 base and the J gene end by 2 bases; junction bases not matched to a gene: 3. Here the CDR3 reads CASSLGPSGAYNEQFF. In DNA, the CDR3 is TGTGCCAGCAGCTTAGGGCCTAGCGGGGCCTACAATGAGCAGTTCTTC.

This clonotype was counted at least ten times. V gene TRBV5-6 combines with J gene TRBJ2-3, with 7 bases lining up with TRBD1. CDR3 length equals 14 residues. Germline V CDR1 and CDR2: SGHDT, YYEEEE. After removal of 3 bases from V and 5 bases from J, the junction contained 6 bases not matched to a gene. The CDR3 spells CASSWGQGEDTQYF. DNA of the CDR3: TGTGCCAGCAGCTGGGGGCAGGGGGAAGATACGCAGTATTTT.

About this clonotype: A much larger clone differs by one base, so this may be a read error. The V and J genes are TRBV11-2 and TRBJ1-3; D is unresolved. V shed 6 bases and J shed 0 bases, with 12 bases lying between them. The length of the CDR3 is 15 residues. Per the germline V gene, CDR1 is SGHAT and CDR2 is FQNNGV. CDR3 in amino acids: CASRSIDGSGNTIYF. The DNA of the CDR3 is TGTGCCAGCAGATCAATAGATGGCTCTGGAAACACCATATATTTT.

This clonotype was observed at least ten times. The V call is TRBV19, the J call TRBJ2-1; possibly TRBD2 for D (5 bases). The CDR3 runs 13 residues. The germline gives CDR1 LNHDA, CDR2 SQIVND (reference sequence). V was clipped by 3 bases and J by 8 bases, with 11 bases between them. In nucleotides, the CDR3 is TGTGCCAGTAGTATCGGGGTCGTCCATGAGCAGTTCTTC. Translated, it gives CASSIGVVHEQFF.

This clonotype occurred a few times. The rearrangement links TRBV3-1 to TRBJ2-1; tentatively, D is TRBD1 or TRBD2 (5 bases each). V was trimmed by 4 bases and J by 8 bases, leaving 12 bases between them. The CDR3 runs 13 residues. The germline gives CDR1 LGHDT, CDR2 YNNKEL (reference sequence). This CDR3 is CASSLGTLDEQFF. The CDR3 DNA sequence: TGTGCCAGCAGCCTCGGGACGTTGGATGAGCAGTTCTTC.

This clonotype was seen repeatedly, ten times or more. The genes are TRBV20-1 and TRBJ2-7; D ambiguous. CDR3 length equals 15 residues. Germline V gene lookup returns CDR1 DFQATT and CDR2 SNEGSKA (reference sequence). Trimming pared 4 bases from V and 6 bases from J, leaving 22 bases between. The CDR3 DNA sequence: TGCAGTGCTACCCCTCTGGTCAGGCAGGTGAGCGAGCAGTACTTC. Its translation: CSATPLVRQVSEQYF.

This clonotype came up many times. The chain employs TRBV20-1 and TRBJ1-2, with D possibly being TRBD1 (5 bases). This CDR3 region has 16 residues. The V end was cut by 1 base, the J end by 4 bases, with 19 bases between. Germline CDR1 and CDR2: DFQATT and SNEGSKA (reference sequence). The CDR3 protein is CSARAGSTRGIYGYTF. The CDR3 bases are TGCAGTGCTAGAGCGGGGTCGACTAGGGGAATCTATGGCTACACCTTC.

This clonotype was found many times. The chain carries TRBV2 and TRBJ1-2; tentative D call: TRBD1 (6 bases). Per germline, CDR1 SNHLY and CDR2 FYNNEI. The germline V and J ends were trimmed by 6 bases and 7 bases, with 15 bases remaining between them. The CDR3 has 13 amino acids. DNA for the CDR3: TGTGCCAGCAGACTAACAGGGCGAGGTGGCTACACCTTC. Its protein is CASRLTGRGGYTF.

Ten or more counts support this clonotype. The chain combines TRBV27 with TRBJ2-5, with D maybe TRBD1 (6 bases). The CDR3 has 14 residues. Trimming removed 6 bases at V and 2 bases at J, with 13 bases between. CDR1 and CDR2 from the germline V gene are MNHEY and SMNVEV (reference sequence). CDR3 nucleotide sequence: TGTGCCAGCAGCCTAATAGGGGGACAAGAGACCCAGTACTTC. This translates into CASSLIGGQETQYF.

This clonotype was picked up many times. V and J are TRBV27 and TRBJ1-2; D unresolved. The V end lost 4 bases, the J end lost 0 bases, and 9 bases lay between the germline ends. This CDR3 contains 14 residues. The germline V gene encodes CDR1 MNHEY and CDR2 SMNVEV (reference sequence). The CDR3 DNA is TGTGCCAGCAGTTCCTCAATGGCTAACTATGGCTACACCTTC. It specifies CASSSSMANYGYTF.

As regards this clonotype: This clone may be a read error of a much larger clone one base away. The chain couples TRBV10-3 to TRBJ2-7; unclear D gene. V was trimmed by 8 bases and J by 6 bases, leaving 17 bases between them. There are 13 residues in the CDR3. Germline CDR1 is ENHRY and CDR2 is SYGVKD. Here the CDR3 reads CAIRRDLEGEQYF. For the CDR3, the DNA is TGTGCCATCCGACGCGACCTGGAAGGCGAGCAGTACTTC.

Details on this clonotype: Given a much more abundant clone one base away, this may be a read error. The rearrangement links TRBV9 to TRBJ2-3, with D perhaps TRBD1 (6 bases). CDR1 and CDR2 (germline): SGDLS, YYNGEE. CDR3 length equals 15 residues. With 3 bases removed from V and 1 base from J, the gap between germline ends came to 12 bases. This chain's CDR3 is CASSEEDRRTDTQYF. CDR3 nucleotides: TGTGCCAGCAGCGAGGAGGACAGACGCACAGATACGCAGTATTTT.

The chain uses TRBV6-6 and TRBJ1-1; D not resolved. CDR3 length: 12 amino acids. The V and J ends lost 5 bases and 5 bases respectively, with 9 bases between them. Germline V gene data show CDR1 as MNHNY and CDR2 as SVGAGI (reference sequence). This chain's CDR3 is CASSTTRTEAFF. The CDR3 bases are TGTGCCAGCAGTACGACTCGTACTGAAGCTTTCTTT.

This clonotype was found once. This clone may be a read error of a much larger clone one base away. The chain combines TRBV11-2 with TRBJ2-3; no clear D gene. CDR3 length equals 12 residues. Germline V CDR1 and CDR2: SGHAT, FQNNGV. The CDR3 bases are TGTACCAGCAGCACCTACGTTCCGACGCAGTATTTT. Translated: CTSSTYVPTQYF. Full variable domain (outside the CDR3, taken from reference TRBV11-2 and TRBJ2-3): EAGVAQSPRYKIIEKRQSVAFWCNPISGHATLYWYQQILGQGPKLLIQFQNNGVVDDSQLPKDRFSAERLKGVDSTLKIQPAKLEDSAVYLCTSSTYVPTQYFGPGTRLTVL.

The chain uses TRBV27 and TRBJ1-1, with D perhaps matching TRBD1 (6 bases). The CDR3 sequence is 14 residues long. Germline V gives CDR1 MNHEY, CDR2 SMNVEV (reference sequence). V gave up 4 bases and J gave up 7 bases, with 16 bases separating them. In DNA, the CDR3 is TGTGCCAGCAGTTCCTACAGGGAGGAGGGTGAAGCTTTCTTT. This translates into CASSSYREEGEAFF.